The T cell receptor (beta chain) under discussion was sequenced for a study of control samples from healthy donors and cancer patients (dated by TCRdb to the early 2020s). Between the V and J ends, shortened by 0 bases and 3 bases respectively, the junction contains 13 bases. Including cysteine and phenylalanine, the CDR3 has 15 amino acids. Just the 45-base CDR3 DNA is kept, in frame starting at base 1. CDR1 SGHDT and CDR2 YYEEEE were looked up in the germline V gene. On this clone itself: Its recognized antigen is unknown. It has no much larger one-base neighbor in the sample; base qualities were not kept.

Libraries were prepared through the immunoSEQ multiplex PCR assay. TCRdb carries this immuneACCESS record with in-frame sequences only. Its versions omit some clonotypes, under half of them owing to an unresolved V gene in the studies checked, with the rest unexplained. The sample yields about 130,000 clones; 85% to 95% were counted once. Clones ranked in the top ten supply around 0.6% of the sample. Input material: PBMCs. The rearrangement joined TRBV5-6 to TRBJ2-7, with TRBD1 as a weak D call on 6 bases. The clonotype originates from a man at least 80 years old with head and neck cancer. Read as DNA, the sequence is TGTGCCAGCAGCTTGGGTGTCAGGGGAAGCTACGAGCAGTACTTC. Translated, it reads CASSLGVRGSYEQYF.